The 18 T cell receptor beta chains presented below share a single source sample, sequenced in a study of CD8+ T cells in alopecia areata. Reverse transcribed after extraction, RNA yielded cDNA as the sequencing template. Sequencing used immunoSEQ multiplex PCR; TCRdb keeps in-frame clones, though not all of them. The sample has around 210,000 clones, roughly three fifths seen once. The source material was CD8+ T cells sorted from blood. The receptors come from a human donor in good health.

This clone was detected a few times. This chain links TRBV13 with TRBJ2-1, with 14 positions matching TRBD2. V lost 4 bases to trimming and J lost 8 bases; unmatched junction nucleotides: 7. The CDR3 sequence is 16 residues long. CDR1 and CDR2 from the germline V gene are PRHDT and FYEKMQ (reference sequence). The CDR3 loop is CASSSRLAGGDDEQFF. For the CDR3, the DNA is TGTGCCAGCAGCTCCCGACTAGCGGGGGGGGACGATGAGCAGTTCTTC.

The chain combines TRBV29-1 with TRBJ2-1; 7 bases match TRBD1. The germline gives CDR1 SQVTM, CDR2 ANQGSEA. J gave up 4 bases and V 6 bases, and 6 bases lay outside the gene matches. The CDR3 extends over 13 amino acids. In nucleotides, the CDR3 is TGCAGCGTAGAACAGGGGCGGTACAATGAGCAGTTCTTC. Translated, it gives CSVEQGRYNEQFF.

The CDR3 protein is CASRRWGGAEYEETQYF. CDR3 nucleotide sequence: TGTGCCAGCAGGCGTTGGGGGGGGGCCGAGTATGAAGAGACCCAGTACTTC. This sequence joins TRBV5-4 and TRBJ2-5; D might be TRBD2 (7 bases). Germline assignment: CDR1 SGHNT and CDR2 YYREEE (reference sequence). The CDR3 sequence is 17 residues long. Deletions cut 5 bases from V and 3 bases from J, with 23 bases between.

The CDR3 protein is CASSRTGGNEQFF. CDR3 nucleotides: TGTGCCAGCAGTCGGACAGGAGGGAATGAGCAGTTCTTC. The chain couples TRBV7-9 to TRBJ2-1; perhaps TRBD1 as D (7 bases). Per germline, CDR1 SEHNR and CDR2 FQNEAQ (reference sequence). V was clipped by 6 bases and J by 7 bases, with 13 bases between them. The CDR3 spans 13 residues.

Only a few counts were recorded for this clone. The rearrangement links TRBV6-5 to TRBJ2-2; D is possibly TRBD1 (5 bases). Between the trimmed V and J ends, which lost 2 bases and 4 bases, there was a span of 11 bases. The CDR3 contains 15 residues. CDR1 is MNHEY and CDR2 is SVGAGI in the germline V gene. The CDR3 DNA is TGTGCCAGCAGTTACGGGCAGGGTCGCACCGGGGAGCTGTTTTTT. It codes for CASSYGQGRTGELFF.

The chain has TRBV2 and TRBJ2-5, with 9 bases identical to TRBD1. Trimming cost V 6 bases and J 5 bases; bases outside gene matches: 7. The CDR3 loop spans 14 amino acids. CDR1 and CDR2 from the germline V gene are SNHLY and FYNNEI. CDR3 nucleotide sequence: TGTGCCAGCAGGGAGGGACAGGGTGGCGAGACCCAGTACTTC. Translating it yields CASREGQGGETQYF. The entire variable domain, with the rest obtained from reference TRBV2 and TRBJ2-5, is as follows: EPEVTQTPSHQVTQMGQEVILRCVPISNHLYFYWYRQILGQKVEFLVSFYNNEISEKSEIFDDQFSVERPDGSNFTLKIRSTKLEDSAMYFCASREGQGGETQYFGPGTRLLVL.

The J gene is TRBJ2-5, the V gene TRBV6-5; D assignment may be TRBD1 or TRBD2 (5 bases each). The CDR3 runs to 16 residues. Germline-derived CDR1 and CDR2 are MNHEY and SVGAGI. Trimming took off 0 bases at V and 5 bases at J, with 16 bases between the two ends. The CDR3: CASSYSPGSVYETQYF. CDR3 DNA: TGTGCCAGCAGTTACTCGCCAGGGAGCGTTTATGAGACCCAGTACTTC.

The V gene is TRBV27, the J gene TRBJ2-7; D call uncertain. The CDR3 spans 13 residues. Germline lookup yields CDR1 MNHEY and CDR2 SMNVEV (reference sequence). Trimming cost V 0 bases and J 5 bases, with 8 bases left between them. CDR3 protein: CASSLSNFNEQYF. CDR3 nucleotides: TGTGCCAGCAGTTTATCGAATTTTAACGAGCAGTACTTC.

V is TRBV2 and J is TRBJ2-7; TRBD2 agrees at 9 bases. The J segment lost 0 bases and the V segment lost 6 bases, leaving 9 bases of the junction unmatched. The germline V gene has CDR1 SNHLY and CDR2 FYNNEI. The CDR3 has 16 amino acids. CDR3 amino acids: CASRGLVAGDSYEQYF. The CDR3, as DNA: TGTGCCAGCAGGGGACTAGTAGCGGGGGACTCCTACGAGCAGTACTTC.

CDR3 amino acids: CASSEKGNSNQPQHF. CDR3 sequence (DNA): TGTGCCAGCAGTGAAAAGGGGAATAGCAATCAGCCCCAGCATTTT. The J gene is TRBJ1-5, the V gene TRBV6-1; D might be TRBD1 (5 bases). CDR1 MNHNS and CDR2 SASEGT come from the germline V gene. The CDR3 totals 15 residues. V lost 2 bases and J lost 0, with 8 bases in between.

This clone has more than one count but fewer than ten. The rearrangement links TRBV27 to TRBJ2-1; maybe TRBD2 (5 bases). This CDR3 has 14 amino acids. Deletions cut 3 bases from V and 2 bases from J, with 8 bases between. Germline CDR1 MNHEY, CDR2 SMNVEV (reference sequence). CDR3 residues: CASSFQTTYNEQFF. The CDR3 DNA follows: TGTGCCAGCAGTTTTCAGACTACCTACAATGAGCAGTTCTTC.

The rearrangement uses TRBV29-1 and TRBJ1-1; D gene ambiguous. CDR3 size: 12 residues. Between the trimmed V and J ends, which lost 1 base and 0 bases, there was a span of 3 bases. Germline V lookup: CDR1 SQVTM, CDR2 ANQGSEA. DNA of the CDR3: TGCAGCGTTGAAGTGGTGAACACTGAAGCTTTCTTT. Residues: CSVEVVNTEAFF.

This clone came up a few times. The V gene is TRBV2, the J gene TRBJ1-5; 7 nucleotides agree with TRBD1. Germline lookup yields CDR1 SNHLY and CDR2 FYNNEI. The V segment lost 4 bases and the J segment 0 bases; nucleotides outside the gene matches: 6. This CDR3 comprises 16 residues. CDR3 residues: CASSGGQPYSNQPQHF. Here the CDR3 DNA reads TGTGCCAGCAGTGGGGGACAGCCCTATAGCAATCAGCCCCAGCATTTT.

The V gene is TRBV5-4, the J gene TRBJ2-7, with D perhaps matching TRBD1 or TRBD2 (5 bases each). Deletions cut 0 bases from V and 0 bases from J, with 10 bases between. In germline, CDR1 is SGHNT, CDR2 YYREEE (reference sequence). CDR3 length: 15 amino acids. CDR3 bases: TGTGCCAGCAGCTTGGTTTCGGGGCCCTCCTACGAGCAGTACTTC. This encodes CASSLVSGPSYEQYF.

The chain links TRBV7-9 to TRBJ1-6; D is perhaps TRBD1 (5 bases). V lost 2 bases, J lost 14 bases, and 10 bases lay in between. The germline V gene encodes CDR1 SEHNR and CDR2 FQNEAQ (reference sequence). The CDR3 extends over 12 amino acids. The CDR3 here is CASSLRDSALHF. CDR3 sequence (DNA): TGTGCCAGCAGCTTAAGGGACTCGGCCCTCCACTTT. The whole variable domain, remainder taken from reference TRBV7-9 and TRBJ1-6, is DTGVSQNPRHKITKRGQNVTFRCDPISEHNRLYWYRQTLGQGPEFLTYFQNEAQLEKSRLLSDRFSAERPKGSFSTLEIQRTEQGDSAMYLCASSLRDSALHFGNGTRLTVT.

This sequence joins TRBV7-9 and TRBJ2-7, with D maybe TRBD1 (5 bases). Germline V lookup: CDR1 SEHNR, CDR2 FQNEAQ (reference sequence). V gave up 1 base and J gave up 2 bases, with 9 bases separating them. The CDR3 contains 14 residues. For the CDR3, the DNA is TGTGCCAGCAGCTTAGGCAGGGCACCCTACGAGCAGTACTTC. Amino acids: CASSLGRAPYEQYF.

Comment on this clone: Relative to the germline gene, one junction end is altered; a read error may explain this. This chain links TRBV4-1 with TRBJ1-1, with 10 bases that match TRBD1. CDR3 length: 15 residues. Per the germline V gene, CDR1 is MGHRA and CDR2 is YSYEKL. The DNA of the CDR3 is TGTGCCAGCAGCCAAGATGGGACAGGGGTAGCTGAAGCTTTCTTT. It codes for CASSQDGTGVAEAFF.

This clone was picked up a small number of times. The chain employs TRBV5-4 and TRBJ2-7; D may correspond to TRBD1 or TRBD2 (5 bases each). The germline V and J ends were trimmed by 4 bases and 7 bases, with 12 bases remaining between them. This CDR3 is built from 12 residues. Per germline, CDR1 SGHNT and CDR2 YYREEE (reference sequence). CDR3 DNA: TGTGCCAGCAGCATACGGGACCTAGAGCAGTACTTC. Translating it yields CASSIRDLEQYF.